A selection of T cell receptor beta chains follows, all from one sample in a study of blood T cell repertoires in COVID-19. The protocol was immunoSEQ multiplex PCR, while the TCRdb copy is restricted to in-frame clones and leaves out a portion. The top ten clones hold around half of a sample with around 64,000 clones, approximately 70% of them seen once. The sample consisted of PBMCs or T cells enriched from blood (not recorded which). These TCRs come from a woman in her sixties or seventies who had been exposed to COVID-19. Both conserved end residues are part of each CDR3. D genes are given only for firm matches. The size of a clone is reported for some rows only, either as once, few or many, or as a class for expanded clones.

TGTGCCAGCAGCCTGGGACAGGACCTCTACAATGAGCAGTTCTTC,CASSLGQDLYNEQFF,TRBV7-2,TRBD1,NA,TRBJ2-1
TGCGCCAGCAGCCAGACCGGGACAGCCTACAATGAGCAGTTCTTC,CASSQTGTAYNEQFF,TRBV4-1,TRBD1,NA,TRBJ2-1
TGTGCTAGCAGCTCCGGGACAGGGGCAGAGACCCAGTACTTC,CASSSGTGAETQYF,TRBV7-7,TRBD1,NA,TRBJ2-5
TGTGCCAGCAGTGAGGCGGGGGGGCCTTACGAGCAGTACTTC,CASSEAGGPYEQYF,TRBV4-2,TRBD2,NA,TRBJ2-7
TGTGCCAGCATTTGGGACAGGGGTAATGAAAAACTGTTTTTT,CASIWDRGNEKLFF,TRBV28,TRBD1,few,TRBJ1-4
TGTGCCACCAGATCCTCAGGGGGCGCAGCCTACGAGCAGTACTTC,CATRSSGGAAYEQYF,TRBV15,TRBD1,once,TRBJ2-7
TGTGCCAGCAGCCTACAGGGCTACGAGCAGTACTTC,CASSLQGYEQYF,TRBV5-5,NA,once,TRBJ2-7
TGTGCCAGCAGGATGAAGGGGGCTGATGGCTACACCTTC,CASRMKGADGYTF,TRBV6-5,TRBD1,few,TRBJ1-2
TGTGCCAGTAGTAGCGGGAGGACTATATACGGTGAGCAGTTCTTC,CASSSGRTIYGEQFF,TRBV19,TRBD2,NA,TRBJ2-1
TGTGCCAGCAGCAAGACTAGCGGGGACTACGAGCAGTACTTC,CASSKTSGDYEQYF,TRBV21-1,NA,NA,TRBJ2-7
TGTGCCAGCAGCGCAAGACAAGTAGCGGGGGAGACCCACAATGAGCAGTTCTTC,CASSARQVAGETHNEQFF,TRBV9,TRBD2,NA,TRBJ2-1
TGTGCCACCAGTGATCGGACAGGGACATCCTACAATGAGCAGTTCTTC,CATSDRTGTSYNEQFF,TRBV24-1,TRBD1,once,TRBJ2-1
TGTGCCAGCAGCCAAAACGTAGGGGTTGAGCAGTTCTTC,CASSQNVGVEQFF,TRBV3-1/TRBV3-2,NA,NA,TRBJ2-1
TGTGCCAGCAGTTCATACACGAACACTGAAGCTTTCTTT,CASSSYTNTEAFF,TRBV12-3/TRBV12-4,NA,NA,TRBJ1-1
TGTGCCAGCAGTCCCAACAGGGGCCGGGACGAGCAGTACTTC,CASSPNRGRDEQYF,TRBV6-5,TRBD1,NA,TRBJ2-7
TGTGCCAGCAGTCTTAGCGGGGGGGCCACCTACGAGCAGTACTTC,CASSLSGGATYEQYF,TRBV2,TRBD2,NA,TRBJ2-7
TGCAGCGTTGGAGACGGGGTTTTTGATGAACCCCAGCATTTT,CSVGDGVFDEPQHF,TRBV29-1,NA,NA,TRBJ1-5
TGTGCCAGCAAGAGGTCTGGCTATGGCTACACCTTC,CASKRSGYGYTF,TRBV6-6,NA,NA,TRBJ1-2
TGTGCCAGCAGCCAGCCAGGGAACACCATATATTTT,CASSQPGNTIYF,TRBV3-1/TRBV3-2,NA,NA,TRBJ1-3
TGTGCCAGCAGTTTAAGGACAGGGTTTACCGGGGAGCTGTTTTTT,CASSLRTGFTGELFF,TRBV28,TRBD1,NA,TRBJ2-2
TGTGCCAGCAAGACACCAGGTTCTTCGAGCTCCTATAATTCACCCCTCCACTTT,CASKTPGSSSSYNSPLHF,TRBV28,NA,few,TRBJ1-6
TGTGCCACCAGCAGGGGACAGGGGAATTCACCCCTCCACTTT,CATSRGQGNSPLHF,TRBV15,TRBD1,NA,TRBJ1-6
TGTGCCAGCAGCCCGAGGGGACTGGGGAATGAAAAACTGTTTTTT,CASSPRGLGNEKLFF,TRBV3-1/TRBV3-2,NA,once,TRBJ1-4
TGTGCCAGCAGTTCGACCCCGGACAGGACTTTTGACGAGCAGTACTTC,CASSSTPDRTFDEQYF,TRBV6-5,TRBD1,NA,TRBJ2-7
TGCGCCAGCAGTGACGGGACAGGGACTAGCGGGAGCACCGGGGAGCTGTTTTTT,CASSDGTGTSGSTGELFF,TRBV10-1,TRBD2,few,TRBJ2-2
TGCGCCAGCAGCCTTGGACAGGCGGACACTGAAGCTTTCTTT,CASSLGQADTEAFF,TRBV5-1,TRBD1,NA,TRBJ1-1
TGTGCCAGCGGTGGCGGGGACAGAAACTATGGCTACACCTTC,CASGGGDRNYGYTF,TRBV28,TRBD1,NA,TRBJ1-2
TGTGCCAGCAGCCAAGACCCCTCAGATACGCAGTATTTT,CASSQDPSDTQYF,TRBV3-1/TRBV3-2,NA,NA,TRBJ2-3
TGTGCCAGCAGCCAATTTGCAGGGGGCTTGGAGACCCAGTACTTC,CASSQFAGGLETQYF,TRBV16,TRBD1,NA,TRBJ2-5
TGTGCCAGCAGTGTCTTTATCTCCGGGACTAGCGAGCAGTTCTTC,CASSVFISGTSEQFF,TRBV6-4,TRBD2,few,TRBJ2-1
TGCAGCGTTGTGGAGCCGGGGACCCAGTACTTC,CSVVEPGTQYF,TRBV29-1,NA,NA,TRBJ2-5
TGTGCCAGCAGTACTAGCGGGCGACCACCCTACAATGAGCAGTTCTTC,CASSTSGRPPYNEQFF,TRBV6-2/TRBV6-3,TRBD2,NA,TRBJ2-1
TGTGCCACCAAGGGCGGGGGCACCACCGGGGAGCTGTTTTTT,CATKGGGTTGELFF,TRBV24-1,NA,NA,TRBJ2-2
TGTGCCAGCAGTATACGACAGGGGGGGAGTGAAAAACTGTTTTTT,CASSIRQGGSEKLFF,TRBV2,TRBD1,NA,TRBJ1-4
TGTGCCAGCAGTTATCGGGACAGGGGGCTTGAAAAACTGTTTTTT,CASSYRDRGLEKLFF,TRBV6-5,TRBD1,NA,TRBJ1-4
TGTGCCAGCAGTTTACTTGAGCCCCAGCATTTT,CASSLLEPQHF,TRBV28,NA,NA,TRBJ1-5
TGTGCCAGCACCTACGATTCAGACGGGAGGGCATCCTACAATGAGCAGTTCTTC,CASTYDSDGRASYNEQFF,TRBV5-5,TRBD2,NA,TRBJ2-1
TGTGCCAGCAGTTTAGATCCTAGCGGGGTGTCTCAGGAGACCCAGTACTTC,CASSLDPSGVSQETQYF,TRBV28,TRBD2,NA,TRBJ2-5
TGTGCCAGCATCCTCAGGCAGGGTTACACTGAAGCTTTCTTT,CASILRQGYTEAFF,TRBV6-5,NA,NA,TRBJ1-1
TGTGCCATCGGGTTGGAGTTGAACACTGAAGCTTTCTTT,CAIGLELNTEAFF,TRBV10-3,NA,NA,TRBJ1-1
TGTGCCAGCAGCTTATTAGGGCGGGGTAAAGAGACCCAGTACTTC,CASSLLGRGKETQYF,TRBV7-9,NA,NA,TRBJ2-5
TGTGCCAGCAGTTACCCCCCCTCTATCCACAATGAGCAGTTCTTC,CASSYPPSIHNEQFF,TRBV6-2/TRBV6-3,NA,NA,TRBJ2-1